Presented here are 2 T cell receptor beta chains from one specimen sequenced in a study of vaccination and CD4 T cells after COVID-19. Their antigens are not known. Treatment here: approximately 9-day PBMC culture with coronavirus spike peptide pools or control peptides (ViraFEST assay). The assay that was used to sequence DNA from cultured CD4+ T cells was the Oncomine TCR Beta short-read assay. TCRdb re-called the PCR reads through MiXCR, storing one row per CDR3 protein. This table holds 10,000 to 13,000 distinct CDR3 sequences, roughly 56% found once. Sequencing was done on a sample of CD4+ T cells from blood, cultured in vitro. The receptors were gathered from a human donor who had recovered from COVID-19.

The chain's CDR3 is CASSDRGTTDTQYF. DNA for the CDR3: TGTGCCAGCAGTGACAGGGGAACCACAGATACGCAGTATTTT. This chain uses TRBV6-4 with TRBJ2-3, with D perhaps TRBD1 (5 bases). The CDR3 consists of 14 residues. Trimming took 2 bases from V and 2 from J, leaving 8 bases between them. CDR1 and CDR2 from the germline V gene are MRHNA and SNTAGT.

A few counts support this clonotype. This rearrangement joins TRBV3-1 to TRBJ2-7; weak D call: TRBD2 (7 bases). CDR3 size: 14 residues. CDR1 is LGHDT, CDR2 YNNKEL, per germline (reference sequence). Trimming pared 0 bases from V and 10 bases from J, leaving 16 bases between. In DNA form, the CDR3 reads TGTGCCAGCAGCCAAGATTGGGGGGGCAGGTCCCAGTACTTC. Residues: CASSQDWGGRSQYF.